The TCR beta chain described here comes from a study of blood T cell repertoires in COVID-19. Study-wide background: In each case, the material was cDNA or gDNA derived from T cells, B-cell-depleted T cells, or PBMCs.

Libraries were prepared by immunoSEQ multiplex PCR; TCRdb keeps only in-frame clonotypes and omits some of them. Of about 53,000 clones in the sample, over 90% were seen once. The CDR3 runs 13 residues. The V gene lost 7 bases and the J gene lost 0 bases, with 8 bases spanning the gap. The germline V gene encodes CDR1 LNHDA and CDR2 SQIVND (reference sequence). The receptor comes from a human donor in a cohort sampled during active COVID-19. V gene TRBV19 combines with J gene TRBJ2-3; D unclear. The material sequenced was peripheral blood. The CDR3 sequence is CASNSLSTDTQYF. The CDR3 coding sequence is TGTGCCAGTAATTCCCTTAGCACAGATACGCAGTATTTT.